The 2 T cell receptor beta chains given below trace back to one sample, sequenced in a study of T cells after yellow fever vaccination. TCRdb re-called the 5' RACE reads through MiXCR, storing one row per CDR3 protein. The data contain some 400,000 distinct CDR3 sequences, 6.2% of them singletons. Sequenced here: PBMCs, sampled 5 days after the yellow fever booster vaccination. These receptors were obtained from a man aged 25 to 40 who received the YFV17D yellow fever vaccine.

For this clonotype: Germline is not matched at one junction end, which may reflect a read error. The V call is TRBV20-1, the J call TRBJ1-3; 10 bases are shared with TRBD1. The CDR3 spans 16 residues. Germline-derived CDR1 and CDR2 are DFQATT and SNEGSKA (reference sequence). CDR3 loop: CCARGQGTSSGNTIYF. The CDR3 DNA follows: TGCTGTGCTAGGGGACAGGGGACGAGCTCTGGAAACACCATATATTTT.

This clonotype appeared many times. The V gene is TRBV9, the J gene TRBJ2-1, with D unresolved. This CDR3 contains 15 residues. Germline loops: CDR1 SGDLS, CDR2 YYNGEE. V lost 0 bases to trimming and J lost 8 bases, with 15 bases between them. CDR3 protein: CASSVGGLTSDEQFF. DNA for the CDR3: TGTGCCAGCAGCGTAGGAGGTCTGACGAGCGATGAGCAGTTCTTC.